These 13 T cell receptor beta chains share one sample of origin, sequenced in a study of neurological immune-mediated disorders. In TCRdb, the 5' RACE reads were re-called with MiXCR into one record per CDR3 protein. This sample has 80,000 or so distinct CDR3 sequences; about 9.4% occur once, and the top ten carry 1.5% to 2%. Sequenced input: PBMCs. All receptors come from a man aged 45 to 65 in good health.

This clonotype showed up just a few times. The chain employs TRBV20-1 and TRBJ2-7; 7 bases agree with TRBD1. With 4 bases clipped from V and 1 base from J, the junction kept 7 bases outside the gene matches. This CDR3 has 14 amino acids. Germline CDR1 is DFQATT and CDR2 is SNEGSKA (reference sequence). The CDR3 sequence is CSANTGTVSYEQYF. Here the CDR3 DNA reads TGCAGTGCTAATACCGGGACAGTATCCTACGAGCAGTACTTC.

This clonotype has ten or more counts. The J gene is TRBJ2-1, the V gene TRBV7-2, with 14 bases matching TRBD2. There are 17 residues in the CDR3. Germline V gives CDR1 SGHTA, CDR2 FQGNSA. The junction had 4 bases not matched to a gene; V was cut back by 0 bases and J by 6 bases. CDR3 sequence (DNA): TGTGCCAGCAGCTTAGCCACGGGACTAGCGGGAGCCAATGAGCAGTTCTTC. Its translation: CASSLATGLAGANEQFF.

This clonotype was seen many times. J is TRBJ2-3 and V is TRBV20-1; 7 bases match TRBD2. Looked up from germline, CDR1 is DFQATT and CDR2 is SNEGSKA (reference sequence). The junction had 6 bases not matched to a gene; V was cut back by 2 bases and J by 4 bases. This CDR3 contains 14 residues. The CDR3 region has the DNA TGCAGTGCTAGACGCGCGGGGGTATCAGATACGCAGTATTTT. Protein: CSARRAGVSDTQYF.

To note about this clonotype: One junction end does not reproduce the germline sequence, and a read error may be involved. This chain uses TRBV9 with TRBJ1-5; D may be TRBD1 (5 bases). The CDR3 consists of 15 residues. Germline lookup yields CDR1 SGDLS and CDR2 YYNGEE. The CDR3 DNA is TGTGCCAGCAGCGTGGGGGGGTTGCCAAATCAGCCTCAGCATTTT. It encodes CASSVGGLPNQPQHF.

This clonotype was observed many times. The V call is TRBV12-3 or TRBV12-4, the J call TRBJ1-5; D remains ambiguous. CDR3 length equals 14 residues. The germline V and J ends were trimmed by 3 bases and 3 bases, with 9 bases remaining between them. The CDR3 protein is CASSFHGNNQPQHF. CDR3 DNA sequence: TGTGCCAGCAGTTTCCACGGGAACAATCAGCCCCAGCATTTT.

This clonotype came up a few times. The genes are TRBV27 and TRBJ2-7, with 13 nucleotides matching TRBD2. Germline values: CDR1 MNHEY, CDR2 SMNVEV (reference sequence). The V gene end was trimmed by 4 bases and the J gene end by 3 bases; junction bases not matched to a gene: 6. The CDR3 is made up of 16 amino acids. The CDR3 loop reads CASSSPTSGRSYEQYF. DNA for the CDR3: TGTGCCAGCAGTTCCCCGACTAGCGGGAGGAGCTACGAGCAGTACTTC.

In its sample, this clonotype was seen many times. V and J are TRBV6-2 or TRBV6-3 and TRBJ2-7; D gene uncertain. The CDR3 has 14 amino acids. The V end lost 2 bases, the J end lost 1 base, and 9 bases lay between the germline ends. CDR1 MNHEY and CDR2 SVGEGT come from the germline V gene. In nucleotides, the CDR3 is TGTGCCAGCAGTTACCCTTCCGGATCCTACGAGCAGTACTTC. Protein sequence: CASSYPSGSYEQYF.

This rearrangement joins TRBV20-1 to TRBJ1-4; D unclear. V was trimmed by 0 bases and J by 6 bases, leaving 11 bases between them. This CDR3 is 14 amino acids long. Germline V gene sequence: CDR1 DFQATT, CDR2 SNEGSKA (reference sequence). CDR3 amino acids: CSARDGGRDEKLFF. DNA of the CDR3: TGCAGTGCTAGAGACGGTGGGAGGGATGAAAAACTGTTTTTT.

This chain links TRBV12-3 or TRBV12-4 with TRBJ1-4; D gene ambiguous. This CDR3 spans 12 amino acids. V was clipped by 1 base and J by 8 bases, with 5 bases between them. The CDR3 nucleotides are TGTGCCAGCAGTTTAGACGGCGAAAAACTGTTTTTT. It codes for CASSLDGEKLFF.

At least ten counts were recorded for this clonotype. The V and J genes are TRBV12-3 or TRBV12-4 and TRBJ2-7; TRBD2 might be the D (5 bases). V was shortened by 5 bases and J by 4 bases, with 9 bases between the two germline ends. This CDR3 contains 12 residues. CDR3 region: CASSEGPYEQYF. The CDR3 nucleotides read TGTGCCAGCAGTGAGGGCCCTTACGAGCAGTACTTC.

This clonotype was found many times. The chain links TRBV5-1 to TRBJ2-7; 7 bases map to TRBD2. V shed 0 bases, J shed 2 bases, and the junction held 5 bases outside the gene matches. The CDR3 totals 15 residues. CDR1 SGHRS and CDR2 YFSETQ come from the germline V gene. In nucleotides, the CDR3 is TGCGCCAGCAGCTTGGACGGCGGGACTACCTACGAGCAGTACTTC. This sequence encodes CASSLDGGTTYEQYF. The whole variable domain, remainder taken from reference TRBV5-1 and TRBJ2-7, is KAGVTQTPRYLIKTRGQQVTLSCSPISGHRSVSWYQQTPGQGLQFLFEYFSETQRNKGNFPGRFSGRQFSNSRSEMNVSTLELGDSALYLCASSLDGGTTYEQYFGPGTRLTVT.

The sample holds many counts of this clonotype. The chain carries TRBV3-1 and TRBJ2-1, with 12 bases that match TRBD2. This CDR3 spans 18 amino acids. J lost 4 bases, V lost 0 bases, and 7 bases had no gene match. Germline assignment: CDR1 LGHDT and CDR2 YNNKEL (reference sequence). DNA of the CDR3: TGTGCCAGCAGCCAAGATCTAACTAGCGGGAGGTATTACAATGAGCAGTTCTTC. Protein: CASSQDLTSGRYYNEQFF.

As concerns this clonotype: This may arise from a read error, as a much more abundant clone is one base away. The J gene is TRBJ2-2, the V gene TRBV5-5; unclear D gene. Germline CDR1 and CDR2: SGHKS and YYEKEE (reference sequence). The ends were cut back, 3 bases at V and 4 bases at J, with 10 bases in the middle. The CDR3 has 14 amino acids. CDR3 coding DNA: TGTGCCAGCAGCTCGTCCGATCTCACCGGGGAGCTGTTTTTT. Its protein product is CASSSSDLTGELFF.